These 20 T cell receptor beta chains originate from one sample sequenced in a study of blood T cell repertoires in COVID-19. This table comes from immunoSEQ multiplex PCR, and its TCRdb copy is limited to in-frame clones, with some not included. The sample holds hundreds of thousands of clones, approximately 86% seen once. The sample comprised peripheral blood. Receptors originate from a woman aged 55-75 years with COVID-19, enrolled during active disease.

This clone was observed a few times. The J gene is TRBJ2-7, the V gene TRBV11-2, with D unresolved. The CDR3 runs to 15 residues. Trimming took 0 bases from V and 2 from J, leaving 11 bases between them. Germline V gene sequence: CDR1 SGHAT, CDR2 FQNNGV. CDR3 nucleotides: TGTGCCAGCAGCTTAGATATTTCGGTGACCTACGAGCAGTACTTC. Translation gives CASSLDISVTYEQYF.

The V gene is TRBV4-3, the J gene TRBJ2-3; possibly TRBD2 for D (5 bases). V dropped 1 base and J dropped 3 bases, with 5 bases sitting between them. Germline CDR1 and CDR2: LGHNA and YSLEER. This CDR3 spans 13 amino acids. The CDR3 DNA reads as TGCGCCAGCAGCCAAGCGGGGACAGATACGCAGTATTTT. Translated: CASSQAGTDTQYF.

This clone was counted between two and nine times. The chain uses TRBV4-1 and TRBJ2-7; 7 nucleotides line up with TRBD1. The length of the CDR3 is 16 residues. V trimming: 3 bases; J trimming: 0 bases; junction bases outside the gene matches: 8. Germline CDR1 MGHRA, CDR2 YSYEKL. CDR3 protein: CASSQGVGQSSYEQYF. In DNA, the CDR3 is TGCGCCAGCAGCCAGGGGGTGGGACAGAGCTCCTACGAGCAGTACTTC.

The chain has TRBV5-1 and TRBJ2-3; the D is unclear. The CDR3 runs to 13 residues. V was shortened by 5 bases and J by 2 bases, with 9 bases between the two germline ends. The V gene's germline CDR1 is SGHRS and CDR2 YFSETQ. The CDR3 loop reads CASSELTTDTQYF. The CDR3, as DNA: TGCGCCAGCAGTGAGCTTACCACAGATACGCAGTATTTT.

Here the CDR3 reads CASSSRTGGLNSNYGYTF. For the CDR3, the DNA is TGTGCCAGCAGCTCTAGAACCGGAGGACTGAACTCTAACTATGGCTACACCTTC. The J gene is TRBJ1-2, the V gene TRBV7-8; no reliable D call. Germline V gives CDR1 SGHVS, CDR2 FQNEAQ. The length of the CDR3 is 18 residues. Trimming stripped 4 bases from V and 0 bases from J, with 21 bases between.

This clone has just a few counts. The rearrangement joins TRBV6-5 to TRBJ1-2, with TRBD1 matching 9 bases. Looked up from germline, CDR1 is MNHEY and CDR2 is SVGAGI. V gave up 6 bases and J gave up 5 bases; unmatched junction bases: 10. The CDR3 loop spans 15 amino acids. The CDR3 region has the DNA TGTGCCAGCAGCCTGTCCTTTGACAGGGGGTATGGCTACACCTTC. Translation: CASSLSFDRGYGYTF.

The genes are TRBV18 and TRBJ1-5; perhaps TRBD1 as D (6 bases). The CDR3 spans 19 residues. V dropped 4 bases and J dropped 2 bases, with 24 bases sitting between them. Germline V gene lookup returns CDR1 KGHSH and CDR2 LQKENI. CDR3: CASSHWTAVAVWRNQPQHF. DNA for the CDR3: TGTGCCAGCTCACACTGGACAGCCGTAGCCGTTTGGCGCAATCAGCCCCAGCATTTT.

The V call is TRBV7-2, the J call TRBJ1-5; D remains unclear. This CDR3 is built from 14 residues. V lost 2 bases, J lost 3 bases, and 8 bases lay in between. Looked up from germline, CDR1 is SGHTA and CDR2 is FQGNSA. CDR3 in DNA: TGTGCCAGCAGCTTACGGTTTGACAATCAGCCCCAGCATTTT. Translating it yields CASSLRFDNQPQHF.

V and J are TRBV5-4 and TRBJ2-5; tentatively, D is TRBD1 (7 bases). This CDR3 is 14 amino acids long. The germline V and J ends were trimmed by 5 bases and 5 bases, with 16 bases remaining between them. Germline CDR1 SGHNT, CDR2 YYREEE (reference sequence). The CDR3 bases are TGTGCCAGCAGTCGACAGGGCGGGGCGGAGACCCAGTACTTC. Encoded protein: CASSRQGGAETQYF.

This clone was seen a single time. The rearrangement links TRBV5-8 to TRBJ2-3; tentatively, D is TRBD2 (7 bases). The length of the CDR3 is 15 residues. Trimming took 6 bases from V and 2 from J, leaving 16 bases between them. Germline V gene data show CDR1 as SGHTS and CDR2 as YDEGEE. In DNA, the CDR3 is TGTGCCAGCATCAGGGGCAGGGACTACACAGATACGCAGTATTTT. Translated, it gives CASIRGRDYTDTQYF.

The gene calls are TRBV9 and TRBJ2-6; 7 bases agree with TRBD2. This CDR3 region has 16 residues. Germline V gene lookup returns CDR1 SGDLS and CDR2 YYNGEE. J gave up 2 bases and V 0 bases, and 2 bases lay outside the gene matches. The CDR3 coding sequence is TGTGCCAGCAGCGTAGATGGGGGGGCTGGGGCCAACGTCCTGACTTTC. Translating it yields CASSVDGGAGANVLTF.

V is TRBV5-1 and J is TRBJ2-1, with 11 bases fitting TRBD1. This CDR3 contains 15 residues. The V gene's germline CDR1 is SGHRS and CDR2 YFSETQ. V dropped 3 bases and J dropped 6; count of bases not matched to a gene: 5. CDR3 residues: CASSSWTGGSNEQFF. As DNA, the CDR3 is TGCGCCAGCAGCTCCTGGACAGGGGGCTCCAATGAGCAGTTCTTC.

The V call is TRBV19, the J call TRBJ2-7; the D gene is possibly TRBD1 (5 bases). Trimming stripped 1 base from V and 3 bases from J, with 16 bases between. Germline V gene lookup returns CDR1 LNHDA and CDR2 SQIVND (reference sequence). The CDR3 is made up of 16 amino acids. The CDR3 coding sequence is TGTGCCAGTAGTATAGTGGCTTTTCCAGGGAACTACGAGCAGTACTTC. Its protein product is CASSIVAFPGNYEQYF.

The V gene is TRBV27, the J gene TRBJ1-5; D remains ambiguous. CDR3 size: 15 residues. Between the trimmed V and J ends, which lost 3 bases and 1 base, there was a span of 10 bases. Germline values: CDR1 MNHEY, CDR2 SMNVEV (reference sequence). The CDR3 nucleotides read TGTGCCAGCAGTTTCTCGGGGATGAGCAATCAGCCCCAGCATTTT. This encodes CASSFSGMSNQPQHF.

The chain links TRBV18 to TRBJ1-3; D is uncertain. This CDR3 is 15 amino acids long. CDR1 is KGHSH and CDR2 is LQKENI in the germline V gene. Trimming removed 0 bases from V and 1 base from J, with 7 bases in between. CDR3 loop: CASSPPSLSGNTIYF. The CDR3 coding sequence is TGTGCCAGCTCACCACCGAGCTTGTCTGGAAACACCATATATTTT.

The chain links TRBV4-2 to TRBJ2-1; TRBD2 matches 15 bases. The V segment lost 6 bases and the J segment 9 bases; nucleotides outside the gene matches: 6. Germline V lookup: CDR1 LGHNA, CDR2 YNFKEQ. The CDR3 consists of 15 residues. CDR3 DNA sequence: TGTGCCAGCAGTTTCGGACTAGCGGGGGGGACTGAGCAGTTCTTC. As protein: CASSFGLAGGTEQFF.

The V and J genes are TRBV3-1 (or the pseudogene TRBV3-2) and TRBJ2-1; 7 bases align to TRBD2. CDR3 length equals 16 residues. Per germline, CDR1 LGHDT and CDR2 YNNKEL (reference sequence). V shed 3 bases, J shed 2 bases, and the junction held 7 bases outside the gene matches. The CDR3 region is CASSHRLAGPYNEQFF. The CDR3 bases are TGTGCCAGCAGCCACCGACTAGCTGGTCCCTACAATGAGCAGTTCTTC.

V usage is TRBV24-1 and J usage is TRBJ1-2; 10 bases are a match to TRBD1. Germline CDR1 is KGHDR and CDR2 is SFDVKD. The ends lost 6 bases at V and 11 bases at J; junction bases unmatched: 5. The CDR3 is made up of 12 amino acids. The CDR3 protein is CATSPGTGVYTF. The CDR3 coding sequence is TGTGCCACCAGTCCCGGGACAGGGGTTTACACCTTC.

The rearrangement joins TRBV3-1 (or the pseudogene TRBV3-2) to TRBJ2-3, with a tentative D call TRBD2 (6 bases). The CDR3 sequence is 15 residues long. The V end lost 5 bases, the J end lost 0 bases, and 12 bases lay between the germline ends. Germline CDR1 LGHDT, CDR2 YNNKEL (reference sequence). The DNA of the CDR3 is TGTGCCAGCAGCTCCGGACTATCCAGCACAGATACGCAGTATTTT. This encodes CASSSGLSSTDTQYF.

The chain combines TRBV7-3 with TRBJ1-6, with D possibly being TRBD1 (5 bases). Deletions cut 3 bases from V and 9 bases from J, with 9 bases between. Per germline, CDR1 SGHTA and CDR2 FQGTGA. This CDR3 is 13 amino acids long. CDR3 coding DNA: TGTGCCAGCAGCTTGGGGGGGAGTTCACCCCTCCACTTT. This translates into CASSLGGSSPLHF.